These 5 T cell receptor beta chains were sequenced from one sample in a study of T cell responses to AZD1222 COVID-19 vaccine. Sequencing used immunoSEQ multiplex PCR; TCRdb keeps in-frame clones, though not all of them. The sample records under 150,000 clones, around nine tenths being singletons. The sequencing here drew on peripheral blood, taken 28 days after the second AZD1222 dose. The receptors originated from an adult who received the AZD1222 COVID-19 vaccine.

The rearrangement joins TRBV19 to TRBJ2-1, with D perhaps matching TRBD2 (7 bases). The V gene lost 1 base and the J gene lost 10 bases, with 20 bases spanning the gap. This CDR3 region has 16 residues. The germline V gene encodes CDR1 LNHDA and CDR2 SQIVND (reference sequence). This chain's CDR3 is CASSIVGGGAPSEQFF. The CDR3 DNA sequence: TGTGCCAGTAGTATAGTAGGGGGAGGGGCCCCCAGCGAGCAGTTCTTC.

Here the CDR3 reads CASSYYETQYF. CDR3 coding DNA: TGTGCCAGCAGCTACTATGAGACCCAGTACTTC. The rearrangement links TRBV5-4 to TRBJ2-5; D gene unclear. The CDR3 is made up of 11 amino acids. The ends were cut back, 3 bases at V and 5 bases at J, with 5 bases in the middle. Germline V lookup: CDR1 SGHNT, CDR2 YYREEE (reference sequence).

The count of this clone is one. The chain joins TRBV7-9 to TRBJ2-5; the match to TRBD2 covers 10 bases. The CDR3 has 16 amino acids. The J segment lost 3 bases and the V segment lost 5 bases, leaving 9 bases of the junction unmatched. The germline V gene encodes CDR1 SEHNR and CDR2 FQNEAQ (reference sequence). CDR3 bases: TGTGCCAGCAGCCCGAGTAGCGGGAGGAGAGAAGAGACCCAGTACTTC. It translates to CASSPSSGRREETQYF.

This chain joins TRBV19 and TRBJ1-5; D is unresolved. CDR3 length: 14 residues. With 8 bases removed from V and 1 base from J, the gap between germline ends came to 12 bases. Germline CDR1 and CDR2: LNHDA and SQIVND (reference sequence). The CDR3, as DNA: TGTGCCAGTTTGAGAACCCGAAGCAATCAGCCCCAGCATTTT. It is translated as CASLRTRSNQPQHF.

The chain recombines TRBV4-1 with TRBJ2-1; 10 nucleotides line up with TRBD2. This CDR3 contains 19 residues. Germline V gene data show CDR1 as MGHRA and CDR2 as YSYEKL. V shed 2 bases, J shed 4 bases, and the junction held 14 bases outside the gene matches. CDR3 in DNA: TGCGCCAGCAGCCAAACTATTGGACTAGCGGATCGTCGATACAATGAGCAGTTCTTC. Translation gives CASSQTIGLADRRYNEQFF.